The clone carrying this TCR beta chain showed up just a few times. Antigen: not known. These data originate in a study of naive and memory T cell subsets. Whole-study results and caveats: Naive repertoires, especially CD8, held a few larger clonotypes, possibly memory cells re-expressing CD45RA.

J was trimmed by 4 bases and V by 0 bases; bases with no gene match: 7. CDR3 length: 16 residues. From germline, CDR1 is SGHVS and CDR2 FNYEAQ. Two oligonucleotides, mixed equimolar, formed the beta constant-region primer covering TRBC1 and TRBC2. Nested alpha and beta constant-region primers with the SP2 primer drove four PCR rounds on ligated cDNA. TCRdb reanalysed the UMI-ligation and nested PCR reads using MiXCR and keeps one entry per CDR3 protein. Seen here are 90,000 to 120,000 distinct CDR3 sequences, approximately 15% observed once, and the top ten hold around 2.7%. The sequence was collected from a human donor in good health. The sequenced material came from naive CD8+ T cells from blood. J is TRBJ2-3 and V is TRBV7-6, with 7 bases identical to TRBD2. CDR3 bases: TGTGCCAGCAGCTTAGCGCGGCGGGAGCTTGCAGATACGCAGTATTTT. Its translation: CASSLARRELADTQYF. Based on the CDR3 plus reference TRBV7-6 and TRBJ2-3, the full variable domain is GAGVSQSPRYKVTKRGQDVALRCDPISGHVSLYWYRQALGQGPEFLTYFNYEAQQDKSGLPNDRFSAERPEGSISTLTIQRTEQRDSAMYRCASSLARRELADTQYFGPGTRLTVL.